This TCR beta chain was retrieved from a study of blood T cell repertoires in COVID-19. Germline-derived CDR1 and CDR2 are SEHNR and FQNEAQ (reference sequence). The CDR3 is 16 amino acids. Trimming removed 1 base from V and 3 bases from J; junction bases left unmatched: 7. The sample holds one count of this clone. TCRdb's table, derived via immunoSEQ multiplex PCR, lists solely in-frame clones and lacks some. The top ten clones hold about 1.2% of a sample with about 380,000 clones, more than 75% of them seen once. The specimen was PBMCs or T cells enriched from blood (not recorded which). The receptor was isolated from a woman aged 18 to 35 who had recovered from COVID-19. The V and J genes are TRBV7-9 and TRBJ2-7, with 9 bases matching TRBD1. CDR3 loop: CASSLGGQGRSYEQYF. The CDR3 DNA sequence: TGTGCCAGCAGCTTAGGCGGACAGGGGAGAAGCTACGAGCAGTACTTC.